This T cell receptor beta chain emerged from a study of T cell responses to AZD1222 COVID-19 vaccine (dated by TCRdb to about 2021). Context from the whole study: AZD1222 recipients with second doses at about 4 weeks or about 12 weeks were pooled, because spike-specific TCR depth and breadth did not differ between schedules. A total of 240 or so trial participants underwent TCR sequencing, of whom more than 200 had received two doses of AZD1222 and roughly 26 had received two doses of the MenACWY control vaccine. Trial participants were enrolled into age subgroups of 18-55, 56-69 and 70-plus years, which contained about 160, 30 and 59 TCR-sequenced participants, respectively. What the research found in general, with its limitations: Participants were mostly white British, with more females than males. The authors suggested clonal diversity may have been underestimated. A significant rise in spike-specific TCR breadth and depth was observed after two AZD1222 doses relative to day 0 and relative to MenACWY recipients. Epitopes outside the regions mutated in the B.1.351 and B.1.1.7 variants were reportedly recognized by nearly half of the unique spike-specific TCRs. Conclusions about previously exposed vaccinees are limited, since just five to seven AZD1222 recipients were seropositive for SARS-CoV-2 at baseline. In the small 56-69-year group, the increase in depth fell short of significance, most likely because of low power. The whole spike protein was spanned by vaccine-associated CD4 TCRs, and dominant responses were seen in regions 160-218 and 743-854. Because no samples from the day 14 peak response were available, repertoires could be characterized only after the peak T cell response.

Including the terminal cysteine and phenylalanine, the CDR3 comprises 15 residues. The CDR3 DNA has 45 bases and is translated from base 1. CDR1 SGDLS and CDR2 YYNGEE were looked up in the germline V gene. V is pared back by 3 bases and J by 4 bases, with 13 bases lying between the germline termini. The CDR3 regions of human TCRbeta chains were analyzed by immunosequencing. For the original study's pipeline: TCRs in the repertoires were compared against a reference library of SARS-CoV-2-specific TCRs that had been generated with the MIRA antigen-specificity platform. Breadth was defined as the fraction of unique TCRs that were SARS-CoV-2-associated, and depth was defined as the fraction of total T cells that were SARS-CoV-2-associated. Using the MIRA data, each spike-specific TCR was assigned both to the spike region to which the TCR was reactive and to a CD4 or CD8 class. Log10-transformed breadth and depth values were compared by one-way ANOVA with Sidak's multiple comparisons tests. TCRdb obtained this table from immuneACCESS and retained in-frame rearrangements with V and J assigned. These tables miss some clones; where compared with another copy, unresolved V genes account for less than half of the shortfall, and the remainder is unexplained. V, J and clone size derive from that table, while D and trimming were established from the DNA sequence. The sample data list about 97,000 clones, and approximately 90% of these were observed just once. The top ten clones comprise 2.5% to 3% of the sample.

Remarks on this clone: The target of this receptor is not known. The record has no base qualities; no much larger clone is one base away.

This sample's time point label indicates: baseline before first vaccination. Vaccinee samples came from UK trials COV001 and COV002, including a single-blind randomized controlled phase 2/3 trial of AZD1222 (ChAdOx1 nCoV-19) in healthy adults. For TCRbeta chain sequencing, PBMC samples from trial participants were taken at day 0 and at day 28 after the second dose. The chain employs TRBV9 and TRBJ2-2; the D gene cannot be named for sure. The sequence came from an adult in good health. The source material was peripheral blood, sampled on day 0 of AZD1222 vaccination. The DNA reads TGTGCCAGCAGCGAGACGGACCGGAGCACCGGGGAGCTGTTTTTT. Translated, this is CASSETDRSTGELFF.